The rows below give T cell receptor beta chains drawn from one sample of a study of T cell responses to AZD1222 COVID-19 vaccine. Repertoires were generated with immunoSEQ multiplex PCR, while TCRdb's copy carries only in-frame clones and drops some. The sample has 140,000 to 150,000 clones, around nine tenths seen once. Sequenced here: peripheral blood, sampled on day 0 of MenACWY control vaccination. All receptors derive from an adult in good health. CDR3s leave out the opening cysteine and the closing phenylalanine or tryptophan. The order of the fields is V gene, J gene, D gene, CDR3 protein. The D gene is left open where the match is weak.

TRBV5-4	TRBJ2-4	-	ASSFEGVNIQY
TRBV18	TRBJ2-1	TRBD2	ASSPTGLVENEQF
TRBV10-1	TRBJ1-5	-	ASSESAKPQH
TRBV28	TRBJ2-2	-	ASTVNTGELF
TRBV28	TRBJ1-1	-	ASSSTGHQNTEAF
TRBV27	TRBJ1-5	-	ASSTIGGVQPQH
TRBV29-1	TRBJ1-2	-	SAGQFNYGYT
TRBV4-1	TRBJ2-7	-	ASSQPGRSYEQY
TRBV15	TRBJ2-1	-	ATSRDRRLMHEQF
TRBV14	TRBJ1-2	-	ASSQAQNYGYT
TRBV18	TRBJ2-7	TRBD2	ASSPPGGLVDEQY
TRBV5-1	TRBJ1-1	TRBD1	ASSLGQGALNTEAF
TRBV3-1/TRBV3-2	TRBJ2-1	-	ASSQGIAAIWNEQF
TRBV28	TRBJ2-7	TRBD1	ASSNRGVPYEQY
TRBV24-1	TRBJ2-5	-	ATSGGGLGETQY
TRBV2	TRBJ2-7	TRBD2	ASSPPGLAGEQY
TRBV7-9	TRBJ2-4	-	ASDVVAKNIQY
TRBV13	TRBJ2-1	-	ASSPRDPLTYNEQF
TRBV27	TRBJ1-6	TRBD1	ASRLGQIDSPLH
TRBV5-1	TRBJ2-7	TRBD1	ASTGQGHEQY
TRBV7-8	TRBJ1-2	TRBD1	ASSSGTAYGYT